These 10 T cell receptor beta chains originate from one sample sequenced in a study of patients and donors after allogeneic stem cell transplantation (dated by TCRdb to the early 2020s). The method behind the library was RT-PCR. Sequencing instrument: NextSeq 550. TCRdb trimmed public reads at Q25 via fastp, called clones via MiXCR and kept in-frame beta chains. Rows merge per CDR3 protein into single entries with the most common DNA and genes. The sample profile shows about 400,000 distinct CDR3 sequences; 16% of them were found once. The ten largest make up 6.5% to 7.5% of the sample. Sequenced: blood, either unsorted or a sorted T cell fraction (not recorded which). The receptors originated from a human donor who was either an allogeneic HSCT recipient or a stem cell or donor lymphocyte infusion donor (not recorded which). It is not recorded whose cells these are; they may come from a transplant donor.

This clonotype was picked up one time. This chain links TRBV5-1 with TRBJ2-3; 8 positions match TRBD2. Looked up from germline, CDR1 is SGHRS and CDR2 is YFSETQ. The CDR3 sequence is 15 residues long. J was trimmed by 1 base and V by 2 bases; bases with no gene match: 3. The DNA for the CDR3 is TGCGCCAGCAGCTTTAGCGGGATCGGCACAGATACGCAGTATTTT. Its translation: CASSFSGIGTDTQYF.

This clonotype has only a few counts. The chain links TRBV5-1 to TRBJ2-1, with D tentatively TRBD2 (7 bases). The CDR3 covers 16 residues. V lost 0 bases and J lost 7, with 17 bases in between. Germline-derived CDR1 and CDR2 are SGHRS and YFSETQ. CDR3 protein: CASSLAEARGRNEQFF. CDR3 DNA: TGCGCCAGCAGCTTGGCGGAGGCGCGGGGGCGGAATGAGCAGTTCTTC.

This clonotype has more than one count but fewer than ten. This chain uses TRBV20-1 with TRBJ2-1; TRBD2 aligns across 11 bases. After removal of 2 bases from V and 3 bases from J, the junction contained 0 bases not matched to a gene. CDR1 and CDR2 from the germline V gene are DFQATT and SNEGSKA (reference sequence). This CDR3 comprises 14 residues. The DNA for the CDR3 is TGCAGTGCTAGACTAGCGGGGGGCTACAATGAGCAGTTCTTC. Its translation: CSARLAGGYNEQFF.

This clonotype was seen a few times. The chain uses TRBV7-9 and TRBJ2-3; 12 bases align to TRBD2. Losses at the gene ends were 5 bases for V and 2 bases for J; bases not matched to a gene: 5. Germline CDR1 reads SEHNR; CDR2 reads FQNEAQ (reference sequence). The CDR3 length is 16 residues. In nucleotides, the CDR3 is TGTGCCAGCAGCGCATCTAGCGGGGGGGCCACAGATACGCAGTATTTT. This translates into CASSASSGGATDTQYF.

This chain's CDR3 is CASSATDSPLHF. The CDR3 nucleotides read TGTGCCAGCAGCGCGACCGATTCACCCCTCCACTTT. The chain links TRBV7-9 to TRBJ1-6; D is unclear. The CDR3 is made up of 12 amino acids. Trimming removed 5 bases at V and 8 bases at J, with 7 bases between. Per germline, CDR1 SEHNR and CDR2 FQNEAQ (reference sequence).

The rearrangement links TRBV11-2 to TRBJ2-3; the D is unclear. Germline assignment: CDR1 SGHAT and CDR2 FQNNGV. The CDR3 totals 15 residues. V shed 5 bases and J shed 0 bases, with 12 bases lying between them. CDR3 residues: CASSPEPSSTDTQYF. CDR3 in DNA: TGTGCCAGCAGCCCGGAACCCAGTAGCACAGATACGCAGTATTTT.

This clonotype was counted between two and nine times. V is TRBV19 and J is TRBJ1-5, with 9 nucleotides matching TRBD1. Germline loops: CDR1 LNHDA, CDR2 SQIVND (reference sequence). CDR3 length equals 16 residues. Trimming cost V 5 bases and J 6 bases; bases outside gene matches: 11. The CDR3 DNA reads TGTGCCAGTAGTGCACAGGGGGCTTGGGATAGTCAGCCCCAGCATTTT. Protein product: CASSAQGAWDSQPQHF.

This clonotype was counted many times. The CDR3 coding sequence is TGTGCTAGTGGTTTGGTACGGGGGTTGAAGGAAAAACTGTTTTTT. It codes for CASGLVRGLKEKLFF. The rearrangement joins TRBV12-5 to TRBJ1-4, with D maybe TRBD1 (5 bases). Germline V lookup: CDR1 LGHNT, CDR2 FRNRAP. The germline V and J ends were trimmed by 0 bases and 8 bases, with 13 bases remaining between them. The CDR3 has 15 residues.

The chain joins TRBV30 to TRBJ2-2; TRBD2 might be the D (6 bases). The germline V and J ends were trimmed by 0 bases and 7 bases, with 15 bases remaining between them. Germline CDR1 reads GTSNPN; CDR2 reads SVGIG (reference sequence). This CDR3 contains 15 residues. Here the CDR3 DNA reads TGTGCCTGGAGTGTACGATCTGCGGGGAGCGGGGAGCTGTTTTTT. It codes for CAWSVRSAGSGELFF.

This clonotype appeared a few times. This chain joins TRBV7-9 and TRBJ2-1; TRBD2 aligns across 7 bases. The V segment lost 5 bases and the J segment 2 bases; nucleotides outside the gene matches: 9. Looked up from germline, CDR1 is SEHNR and CDR2 is FQNEAQ (reference sequence). This CDR3 comprises 16 residues. The DNA of the CDR3 is TGTGCCAGCAGCGTGGGAGGGAGTAAGACCTACAATGAGCAGTTCTTC. Amino acids: CASSVGGSKTYNEQFF.